The table lists the clone carrying this TCR beta chain with many counts. Its antigen is undetermined. This specimen belongs to a study of T-cell reconstitution after alpha-beta-depleted transplantation in children. Study-wide results and limits: Fresh T-cell production supplied most of the T-cell counts and diversity seen one year after transplant. Surviving recipient T cells and intrathymic progenitors accounted for some patients' high TCRbeta diversity at day 60.

A library of TCRbeta sequences, prepared with unique molecular identifiers, was generated. MiXCR, run by TCRdb on the PCR reads, gives a single entry per CDR3 protein. The table lists 95,000 to 150,000 distinct CDR3 sequences, around 23% of them singletons. The starting material was PBMCs, mostly from graft donor cells, obtained 180 days after TCRalphabeta/CD19-depleted stem cell transplant. The clonotype was recovered from a male patient aged 2-10 years who had a stem cell transplant for chronic granulomatous disease, so the T cells may come from the graft donor.

CDR3 coding DNA: TGCGCCAGCAGCCCCGGGACAGTCACAGATACGCAGTATTTT. Protein sequence: CASSPGTVTDTQYF. The J gene is TRBJ2-3, the V gene TRBV5-1, with 7 positions matching TRBD1. With V trimmed by 4 bases and J by 2 bases, 4 bases remained unmatched. Germline CDR1 reads SGHRS; CDR2 reads YFSETQ. The CDR3 is made up of 14 amino acids.